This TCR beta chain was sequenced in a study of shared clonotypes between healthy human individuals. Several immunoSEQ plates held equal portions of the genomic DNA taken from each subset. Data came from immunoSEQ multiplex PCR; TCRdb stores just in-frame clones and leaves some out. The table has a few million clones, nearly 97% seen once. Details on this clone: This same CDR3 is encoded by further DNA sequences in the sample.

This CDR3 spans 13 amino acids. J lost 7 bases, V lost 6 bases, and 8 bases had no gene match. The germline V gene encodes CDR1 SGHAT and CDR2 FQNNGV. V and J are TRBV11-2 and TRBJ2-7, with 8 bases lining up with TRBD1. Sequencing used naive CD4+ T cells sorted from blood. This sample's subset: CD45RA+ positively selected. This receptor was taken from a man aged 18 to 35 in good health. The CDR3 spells CASSQDRGGEQYF. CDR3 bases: TGTGCCAGCAGTCAAGACAGGGGCGGGGAGCAGTACTTC.